This T cell receptor (beta chain) was profiled in a study of cytomegalovirus exposure and HLA in healthy donors. Study-wide results and limits: TCR beta chains numbering more than 150 were designated cytomegalovirus-associated. Productive rates of about 87% or about 30% were seen for most TCR beta V segments in an earlier analysis. In a later analysis, V- and J-gene trimming of beta chains associated with a DCLRE1C missense variant, replicated independently.

Vbeta (60) and Jbeta (13) primers were used in the PCR. Libraries were prepared by immunoSEQ multiplex PCR; TCRdb keeps only in-frame clonotypes and omits some of them. Among around 96,000 clones listed, under 80% were seen once. Per germline, CDR1 SQVTM and CDR2 ANQGSEA. The V and J ends lost 4 bases and 6 bases respectively, with 16 bases between them. The CDR3 is 14 residues long. With respect to this clone: Antigen unknown.

Material: PBMCs. The V and J genes are TRBV29-1 and TRBJ2-1; tentative D call: TRBD2 (6 bases). The clonotype comes from a man between 25 and 39 years old in good health and CMV-seropositive. CDR3 residues: CSVASRLVSNEQFF. The CDR3 nucleotides are TGCAGCGTTGCTTCCCGACTAGTTTCCAATGAGCAGTTCTTC.